This TCR beta chain was retrieved from a study of blood T cell repertoires in COVID-19. Study in general: Acute and convalescent COVID-19 samples came from the United States, Italy and Spain. T cells, B-cell-depleted T cells, or PBMCs supplied cDNA or gDNA.

The CDR3 is 16 amino acids. V lost 3 bases and J lost 0; bases outside the gene matches: 5. In germline, CDR1 is KGHSH, CDR2 LQKENI. Authors' analysis steps: Using reference gene primer amplification, nucleated cell counts were estimated. Profiled with immunoSEQ multiplex PCR; TCRdb holds only in-frame clones, not every one. V and J calls and clone size are those listed in that table; D and trimming were worked out from the DNA. This table has roughly 300,000 clones, approximately 81% appearing once. The chain carries TRBV18 and TRBJ2-1; TRBD2 aligns across 7 bases. The specimen was peripheral blood. The TCR comes from an older woman with active or convalescent COVID-19. In nucleotides, the CDR3 is TGTGCCAGCTCACCGGGAGGGGCGGGCTCCTACAATGAGCAGTTCTTC. Translated, it gives CASSPGGAGSYNEQFF. Combining the CDR3 with reference TRBV18 and TRBJ2-1 gives the whole variable domain NAGVMQNPRHLVRRRGQEARLRCSPMKGHSHVYWYRQLPEEGLKFMVYLQKENIIDESGMPKERFSAEFPKEGPSILRIQQVVRGDSAAYFCASSPGGAGSYNEQFFGPGTRLTVL.